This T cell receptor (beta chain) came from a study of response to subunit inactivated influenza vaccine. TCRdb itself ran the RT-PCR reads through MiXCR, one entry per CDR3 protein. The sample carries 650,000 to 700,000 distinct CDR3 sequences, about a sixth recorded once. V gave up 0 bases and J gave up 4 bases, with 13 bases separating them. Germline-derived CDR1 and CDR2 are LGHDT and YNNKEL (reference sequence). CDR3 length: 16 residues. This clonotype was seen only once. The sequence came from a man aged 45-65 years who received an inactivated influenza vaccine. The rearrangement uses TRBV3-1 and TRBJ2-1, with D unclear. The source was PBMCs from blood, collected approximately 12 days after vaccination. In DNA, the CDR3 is TGTGCCAGCAGCCAAGAGGTCCTGTCGGCATACAATGAGCAGTTCTTC. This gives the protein CASSQEVLSAYNEQFF.